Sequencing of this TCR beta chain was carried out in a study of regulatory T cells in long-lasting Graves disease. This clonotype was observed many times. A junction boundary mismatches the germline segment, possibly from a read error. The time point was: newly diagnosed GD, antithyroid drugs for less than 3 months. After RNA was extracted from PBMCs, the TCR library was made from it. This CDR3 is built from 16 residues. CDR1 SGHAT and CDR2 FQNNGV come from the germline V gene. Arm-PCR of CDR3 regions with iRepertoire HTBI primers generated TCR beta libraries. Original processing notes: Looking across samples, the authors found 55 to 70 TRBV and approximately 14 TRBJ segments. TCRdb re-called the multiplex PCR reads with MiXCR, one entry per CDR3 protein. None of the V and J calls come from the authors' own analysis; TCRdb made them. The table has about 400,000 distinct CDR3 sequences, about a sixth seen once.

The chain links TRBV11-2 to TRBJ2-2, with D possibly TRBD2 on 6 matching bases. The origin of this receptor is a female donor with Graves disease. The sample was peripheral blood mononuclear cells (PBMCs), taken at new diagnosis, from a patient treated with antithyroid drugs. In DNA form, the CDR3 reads TGCGCCAGCAGCTGGAGGGGCCAGTCGAACACCGGGGAGCTGTTTTTT. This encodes CASSWRGQSNTGELFF.